This TCR beta chain derives from a study of vaccination and CD4 T cells after COVID-19. The study, taken as a whole, reports: The study found that a median about 85% of reactive clones in convalescent patients appeared only post-vaccination.

There are a few counts of this clonotype. Its matching antigen is unknown. Treatment meaning: approximately 9-day PBMC culture with coronavirus spike peptide pools or control peptides (ViraFEST assay). Days 3 and 7 saw half the medium replaced with fresh IL-2 medium. The Oncomine TCR Beta short-read assay was applied to DNA of cultured CD4+ T cells. TCRdb reprocessed the PCR reads via MiXCR and lists one record per CDR3 protein. The data show roughly 18,000 distinct CDR3 sequences, less than 65% seen once. This CDR3 is built from 17 residues. Germline loops: CDR1 DFQATT, CDR2 SNEGSKA (reference sequence). The V gene lost 0 bases and the J gene lost 3 bases, with 17 bases spanning the gap.

The chain links TRBV20-1 to TRBJ2-2; D is uncertain. What was sequenced was CD4+ T cells from blood, cultured in vitro. This TCR was sampled from a human donor who had recovered from COVID-19. CDR3 coding DNA: TGCAGTGCTAGAGATCGCGGAAAGGCCAGAGACACCGGGGAGCTGTTTTTT. This codes for CSARDRGKARDTGELFF.